Only a few counts were recorded for the clone carrying this TCR beta chain. The CDR3 extends over 14 amino acids. Germline V gene sequence: CDR1 SGHDN, CDR2 FVKESK. With 2 bases removed from V and 5 bases from J, the gap between germline ends came to 12 bases. The sample originates from a study of T cells in Graves' hyperthyroidism and ophthalmopathy. RNA transcripts gave rise to amplified TCR beta CDR3 regions. Researchers ran a first-round RT-PCR on the TCR CDR3 using the HTBI primer set. Each CDR3 protein gets one entry after TCRdb re-called the multiplex PCR reads with MiXCR. The profile shows hundreds of thousands of distinct CDR3 sequences, about 15% of them singletons.

The TCR originated in a woman in her thirties or forties with Graves' hyperthyroidism. Sequencing was performed on blood. The rearrangement links TRBV14 to TRBJ2-5; D gene ambiguous. The CDR3 is CASSQSLVHETQYF. The CDR3 DNA sequence: TGTGCCAGCAGCCAAAGCCTGGTTCACGAGACCCAGTACTTC.